One sample yielded the 23 T cell receptor beta chains listed below, sequenced in a study of identical twins. Each CDR3 protein is one row after TCRdb ran MiXCR on the 5' RACE reads. The sample has approximately 1.8 million distinct CDR3 sequences; 32% are singletons. Sequenced sample: cord blood. These receptor sequences come from a newborn girl in good health.

This clonotype was seen only once. The junction differs from germline at one of its ends, possibly a read error. The chain combines TRBV20-1 with TRBJ1-1; 7 bases fit TRBD1. The CDR3 runs 12 residues. Germline CDR1 DFQATT, CDR2 SNEGSKA (reference sequence). The CDR3 sequence is CSVHDRALGALF. The CDR3 DNA sequence: TGCAGTGTCCACGACAGGGCGCTCGGAGCTCTCTTT.

A remark on this clonotype: A single base separates this from a much larger clone, so it may be a read error. The chain recombines TRBV20-1 with TRBJ2-7, with TRBD2 as a possible D gene (6 bases). The CDR3 is 14 amino acids. CDR1 is DFQATT and CDR2 is SNEGSKA in the germline V gene (reference sequence). CDR3 loop: CSASPGSSTYEHYF. For the CDR3, the DNA is TGCAGTGCTAGTCCCGGGAGTTCGACTTACGAGCATTACTTC.

This clonotype showed up just a few times. The chain couples TRBV3-1 to TRBJ2-3; D unresolved. The CDR3 runs 14 residues. Germline CDR1 LGHDT, CDR2 YNNKEL (reference sequence). V was pared by 3 bases and J by 1 base, with 8 bases between. CDR3 protein: CASSQALRTDTQYF. For the CDR3, the DNA is TGTGCCAGCAGCCAGGCACTCCGCACAGATACGCAGTATTTT.

This clonotype was picked up one time. This CDR3 reads CASSEGTGFYEQYF. The CDR3 nucleotides read TGTGCCAGCAGCGAAGGGACTGGATTCTACGAGCAGTACTTC. The chain links TRBV27 to TRBJ2-4, with D tentatively TRBD2 (6 bases). TRBJ2-7 explains the end of the DNA better; the J call may be wrong. The CDR3 has 14 amino acids. CDR1 is MNHEY and CDR2 is SMNVEV in the germline V gene (reference sequence).

J is TRBJ1-1 and V is TRBV3-1; 10 positions match TRBD1. Trimming at V came to 2 bases and at J to 1 base, leaving 4 bases not matched to a gene. In germline, CDR1 is LGHDT, CDR2 YNNKEL (reference sequence). This CDR3 region has 16 residues. The CDR3 here is CASSQKGTGANTEAFF. The CDR3 nucleotides read TGTGCCAGCAGCCAAAAAGGGACAGGGGCGAACACTGAAGCTTTCTTT. The full variable domain, in which reference TRBV3-1 and TRBJ1-1 provide the parts outside the CDR3, is DTAVSQTPKYLVTQMGNDKSIKCEQNLGHDTMYWYKQDSKKFLKIMFSYNNKELIINETVPNRFSPKSPDKAHLNLHINSLELGDSAVYFCASSQKGTGANTEAFFGQGTRLTVV.

The V gene is TRBV20-1, the J gene TRBJ2-7, with no clear D. Germline V lookup: CDR1 DFQATT, CDR2 SNEGSKA (reference sequence). The CDR3 has 14 amino acids. V dropped 5 bases and J dropped 12 bases, with 26 bases sitting between them. CDR3 loop: CSAPDPGSQETRYF. The CDR3 DNA reads as TGCAGTGCTCCTGATCCGGGTAGCCAAGAGACCCGGTACTTC.

This clonotype was seen a few times. V is TRBV7-2 and J is TRBJ1-4; D is unresolved. Trimming shortened V by 5 bases and J by 2 bases, and 0 bases separated the two germline ends. In germline, CDR1 is SGHTA, CDR2 FQGNSA. CDR3 length: 11 amino acids. CDR3 sequence reads: CASSTNEKLFF. Here the CDR3 DNA reads TGTGCCAGCAGCACTAATGAAAAACTGTTTTTT. Supplemented by reference TRBV7-2 and TRBJ1-4, the full variable domain reads GAGVSQSPSNKVTEKGKDVELRCDPISGHTALYWYRQSLGQGLEFLIYFQGNSAPDKSGLPSDRFSAERTGGSVSTLTIQRTQQEDSAVYLCASSTNEKLFFGSGTQLSVL.

This clonotype was seen only a few times. The chain recombines TRBV7-2 with TRBJ2-1; 9 nucleotides agree with TRBD2. The CDR3 is 17 residues long. With 1 base clipped from V and 4 bases from J, the junction kept 8 bases outside the gene matches. Per the germline V gene, CDR1 is SGHTA and CDR2 is FQGNSA. CDR3 residues: CASSLVPSGAPYNEQFF. The DNA for the CDR3 is TGTGCCAGCAGCTTAGTACCTAGCGGGGCCCCTTACAATGAGCAGTTCTTC.

This clonotype was observed a few times. V usage is TRBV3-1 and J usage is TRBJ2-5, with a tentative D call TRBD2 (6 bases). The V end was cut by 1 base, the J end by 1 base, with 13 bases between. Looked up from germline, CDR1 is LGHDT and CDR2 is YNNKEL (reference sequence). The length of the CDR3 is 16 residues. The CDR3 here is CASSQGLARPQETQYF. DNA of the CDR3: TGTGCCAGCAGCCAAGGGCTAGCGAGGCCCCAAGAGACCCAGTACTTC.

The chain couples TRBV5-8 to TRBJ2-5; D uncertain. The CDR3 has 16 amino acids. The ends were cut back, 7 bases at V and 1 base at J, with 20 bases in the middle. CDR1 is SGHTS, CDR2 YDEGEE, per germline. CDR3 protein: CASRYLAYLFQETQYF. CDR3 DNA: TGTGCCAGCCGATATTTAGCCTACCTCTTCCAAGAGACCCAGTACTTC.

The V call is TRBV14, the J call TRBJ1-1, with unresolved D. Looked up from germline, CDR1 is SGHDN and CDR2 is FVKESK. The CDR3 spans 14 residues. V lost 4 bases to trimming and J lost 5 bases, with 14 bases between them. The CDR3 reads CASSLLRGSTEAFF. In DNA form, the CDR3 reads TGTGCCAGCAGCCTACTGCGAGGGTCAACTGAAGCTTTCTTT.

This clonotype came up a few times. This chain links TRBV5-1 with TRBJ2-5; D is perhaps TRBD2 (5 bases). This CDR3 spans 16 amino acids. Per germline, CDR1 SGHRS and CDR2 YFSETQ. V was shortened by 1 base and J by 5 bases, with 18 bases between the two germline ends. CDR3 DNA sequence: TGCGCCAGCAGCTTGTTGGCTAGCTCAAGAGGGGAGACCCAGTACTTC. Translation: CASSLLASSRGETQYF.

V and J are TRBV4-1 and TRBJ1-4, with a possible D match to TRBD1 (5 bases). The ends were cut back, 0 bases at V and 8 bases at J, with 19 bases in the middle. Germline V CDR1 and CDR2: MGHRA, YSYEKL. The CDR3 sequence is 17 residues long. CDR3 loop: CASSQEKGRLKGEKLFF. The CDR3 DNA sequence: TGCGCCAGCAGCCAAGAAAAGGGACGTCTAAAGGGGGAAAAACTGTTTTTT.

The chain uses TRBV4-2 and TRBJ2-3; D unclear. Germline CDR1 and CDR2: LGHNA and YNFKEQ. The CDR3 extends over 15 amino acids. Deletions cut 4 bases from V and 0 bases from J, with 11 bases between. For the CDR3, the DNA is TGTGCCAGCAGCCCCTCGACCCTTAGCACAGATACGCAGTATTTT. Translation: CASSPSTLSTDTQYF.

This clonotype was observed a handful of times. The chain uses TRBV20-1 and TRBJ2-1; D is unclear. With 3 bases removed from V and 4 bases from J, the gap between germline ends came to 13 bases. The CDR3 extends over 14 amino acids. The germline V gene encodes CDR1 DFQATT and CDR2 SNEGSKA (reference sequence). CDR3 DNA: TGCAGTGCTAGTGGCGGTTGGGGATACAATGAGCAGTTCTTC. Protein product: CSASGGWGYNEQFF.

In its sample, this clonotype was seen once. This chain uses TRBV25-1 with TRBJ1-1; no clear D gene. Germline V CDR1 and CDR2: MGHDK, SYGVNS. The CDR3 sequence is 13 residues long. Trimming stripped 7 bases from V and 1 base from J, with 10 bases between. In DNA form, the CDR3 reads TGTGCCAGCACCCCTGGGTGGAACACTGAAGCTTTCTTT. The encoded protein is CASTPGWNTEAFF. The full variable domain, with the rest looked up from reference TRBV25-1 and TRBJ1-1, is EADIYQTPRYLVIGTGKKITLECSQTMGHDKMYWYQQDPGMELHLIHYSYGVNSTEKGDLSSESTVSRIRTEHFPLTLESARPSHTSQYLCASTPGWNTEAFFGQGTRLTVV.

This clonotype has only a few counts. The CDR3 DNA sequence: TGTGCCAGCTCACCGCCGGAACTAGCGCATGAGCAGTTCTTC. It specifies CASSPPELAHEQFF. This chain uses TRBV18 with TRBJ2-1; 7 bases are shared with TRBD2. This CDR3 is 14 amino acids long. Unmatched junction bases numbered 7, after V lost 3 bases and J lost 8 bases. Per the germline V gene, CDR1 is KGHSH and CDR2 is LQKENI.

This clonotype was picked up a small number of times. The rearrangement links TRBV4-2 to TRBJ1-1; D remains unclear. The CDR3 consists of 14 residues. Trimming removed 4 bases from V and 4 bases from J, with 13 bases in between. Per germline, CDR1 LGHNA and CDR2 YNFKEQ. CDR3 in amino acids: CASSLRVGSTEAFF. CDR3 in DNA: TGTGCCAGCAGCCTAAGGGTGGGGAGCACTGAAGCTTTCTTT.

The rearrangement joins TRBV18 to TRBJ2-4; 7 bases line up with TRBD1. There are 15 residues in the CDR3. V gave up 3 bases and J gave up 7 bases; unmatched junction bases: 9. From germline, CDR1 is KGHSH and CDR2 LQKENI. Here the CDR3 DNA reads TGTGCCAGCTCACCCCGGGACAGAGGTGTGAACATTCAGTACTTC. It yields the protein CASSPRDRGVNIQYF.

This clonotype has a handful of counts. The J gene is TRBJ1-2, the V gene TRBV12-3 or TRBV12-4; 10 positions match TRBD1. Germline trimming cut 0 bases from V and 8 bases from J; bases unmatched to any gene: 6. CDR3 length: 15 residues. The CDR3 coding sequence is TGTGCCAGCAGTTTAGCTCAGACAGGGGGCTTGGGCTACACCTTC. It encodes CASSLAQTGGLGYTF.

The chain recombines TRBV20-1 with TRBJ1-5; D is unresolved. Trimming removed 0 bases from V and 0 bases from J, with 12 bases in between. CDR1 DFQATT and CDR2 SNEGSKA come from the germline V gene (reference sequence). This CDR3 is built from 16 residues. The CDR3 protein is CSARDPISRSNQPQHF. In DNA, the CDR3 is TGCAGTGCTAGAGATCCGATTTCACGTAGCAATCAGCCCCAGCATTTT.

This clonotype has just a few counts. The rearrangement uses TRBV27 and TRBJ2-6; no definite D call. Germline V gene data show CDR1 as MNHEY and CDR2 as SMNVEV (reference sequence). This CDR3 has 16 amino acids. Trimming left V 2 bases short and J 0 bases short, with 8 bases between. The CDR3 sequence is CASSLVASSGANVLTF. The CDR3 DNA reads as TGTGCCAGCAGTTTAGTGGCCAGCTCTGGGGCCAACGTCCTGACTTTC.

The chain couples TRBV7-6 to TRBJ1-2; TRBD1 matches 12 bases. This CDR3 is 18 amino acids long. Germline V gives CDR1 SGHVS, CDR2 FNYEAQ. V shed 5 bases and J 3 bases; nucleotides not matched to a gene: 13. Here the CDR3 reads CASSLTGTGGLSDYGYTF. CDR3 DNA sequence: TGTGCCAGCAGCCTTACCGGGACAGGGGGCTTAAGTGACTATGGCTACACCTTC.